The rows below give T cell receptor beta chains drawn from one sample of a study of blood T cell repertoires in COVID-19. Some clones are missing from TCRdb's copy, which holds only in-frame ones; the method was immunoSEQ multiplex PCR. The repertoire holds 73,000 or so clones, about 80% seen once, with around 4.1% in the top ten. Sequenced sample: peripheral blood. The receptors come from a woman in her sixties with acute or convalescent COVID-19. The CDR3 runs from the conserved cysteine through the conserved F or W. D genes are given only for firm matches. Clone size is shown for a subset of rows, as once, few, many or a class of expanded clone.

13,-,TRBV19,-,TRBJ1-5,CASSIGANQPQHF,TGTGCCAGTAGTATAGGGGCGAATCAGCCCCAGCATTTT
11,-,TRBV19,-,TRBJ1-2,CASSISDGYTF,TGTGCCAGTAGTATCAGCGATGGCTACACCTTC
14,-,TRBV19,-,TRBJ1-2,CASSITGVENGYTF,TGTGCCAGTAGTATAACAGGAGTTGAGAATGGCTACACCTTC
16,-,TRBV4-1,TRBD1,TRBJ1-6,CASSPQTGVYNSPLHF,TGCGCCAGCAGCCCCCAAACAGGGGTCTATAATTCACCCCTCCACTTT
14,few,TRBV5-1,-,TRBJ1-6,CARASDSQNSPLHF,TGCGCCAGGGCATCGGACAGCCAGAATTCACCCCTCCACTTT
13,-,TRBV5-8,TRBD1,TRBJ2-7,CASSPDRVEEQYF,TGTGCCAGCAGCCCCGACAGGGTTGAGGAGCAGTACTTC
15,-,TRBV30,-,TRBJ1-5,CAWSVRYSSARPQHF,TGTGCCTGGAGTGTACGATACAGCTCGGCGCGGCCCCAGCATTTT
14,-,TRBV2,TRBD2,TRBJ2-7,CASRGGTGVREQYF,TGTGCCAGCAGGGGGGGGACGGGAGTCCGCGAGCAGTACTTC
17,-,TRBV3-1/TRBV3-2,-,TRBJ2-2,CASSQDIWPGMAGELFF,TGTGCCAGCAGCCAAGACATTTGGCCAGGGATGGCCGGGGAGCTGTTTTTT
14,-,TRBV29-1,-,TRBJ2-2,CSVVQGLYTGELFF,TGCAGCGTCGTACAGGGATTATACACCGGGGAGCTGTTTTTT
13,-,TRBV9,-,TRBJ1-5,CASSPSDNQPQHF,TGTGCCAGCAGCCCATCAGACAATCAGCCCCAGCATTTT
15,-,TRBV6-1,-,TRBJ1-5,CASSEGQGQNQPQHF,TGTGCCAGCAGTGAAGGGCAGGGACAAAATCAGCCCCAGCATTTT
13,-,TRBV6-5,-,TRBJ1-2,CASTLRGGDGYTF,TGTGCCAGCACCCTCCGGGGGGGCGATGGCTACACCTTC
13,-,TRBV24-1,-,TRBJ1-2,CATSDPDGGGYTF,TGTGCCACCAGTGACCCGGACGGGGGAGGCTACACCTTC
14,-,TRBV19,-,TRBJ1-5,CASSTPTGNQPQHF,TGTGCCAGTAGTACCCCCACGGGCAATCAGCCCCAGCATTTT
14,-,TRBV6-1,TRBD1,TRBJ1-1,CASVRPRQGLEAFF,TGTGCCAGCGTAAGACCGCGACAGGGGTTGGAGGCTTTCTTT